This TCR beta chain emerged from a study of cytomegalovirus exposure and HLA in healthy donors. Clones were read by immunoSEQ multiplex PCR, and TCRdb kept only the in-frame ones, dropping some. The table includes some 100,000 clones, around nine tenths detected once. This clone appeared a few times. Antigen: not known. Regarding the study as a whole: TCR beta chains numbering approximately 150 were designated cytomegalovirus-associated.

Sequencing was carried out using PBMCs. The clonotype originates from a woman aged 18-35 years in good health and CMV-seronegative.

This CDR3 is CASSLGFRDSGNTIYF. CDR3 sequence (DNA): TGTGCCAGCAGCTTGGGTTTCAGGGATTCGGGAAACACCATATATTTT. V gene TRBV5-6 combines with J gene TRBJ1-3, with D tentatively TRBD1 (5 bases). The germline V and J ends were trimmed by 0 bases and 4 bases, with 14 bases remaining between them. This CDR3 spans 16 amino acids. Germline loops: CDR1 SGHDT, CDR2 YYEEEE.